The rows below give T cell receptor beta chains drawn from one sample of a study of blood T cell repertoires in COVID-19. The table came from immunoSEQ multiplex PCR; TCRdb's copy has only in-frame clones and leaves some out. Of a few hundred thousand clones detected, roughly 89% appear once; the ten largest clones hold over 9%. Source material: PBMCs or T cells enriched from blood (not recorded which). These receptors were obtained from a woman aged 25-40 years who had recovered from COVID-19. Both conserved end residues are part of each CDR3.

cdr3_aa j_call v_call
CAISPRGEGLGDEQFF TRBJ2-1 TRBV10-3
CASSPGLSYEQYF TRBJ2-7 TRBV6-5
CASRVGWSYNEQFF TRBJ2-1 TRBV27
CASSLLRGAFSYEQYF TRBJ2-7 TRBV18
CASSIRGQGAYEQYF TRBJ2-7 TRBV19
CASGLGTGVGNEQFF TRBJ2-1 TRBV12-5
CASSQERPDEQYF TRBJ2-7 TRBV14
CASSQEPGLDGYTF TRBJ1-2 TRBV4-1
CASRLGLAGVSGHEQYF TRBJ2-7 TRBV2
CASSYFDRAEAFF TRBJ1-1 TRBV6-5
CASSPSTSTDTQYF TRBJ2-3 TRBV27
CASTTRGTYDTGELFF TRBJ2-2 TRBV5-1
CASGTNYEQYF TRBJ2-7 TRBV28
CASSYSQETQYF TRBJ2-5 TRBV6-5
CASSSGYGTEAFF TRBJ1-1 TRBV19
CASSSFSAPYNEQFF TRBJ2-1 TRBV28
CATSRDRSGANEQFF TRBJ2-1 TRBV15
CASSLFPNFHRSSYNEQFF TRBJ2-1 TRBV7-6
CASSFQSRGLAGVPDNEQFF TRBJ2-1 TRBV27
CASSPMGQQNTEAFF TRBJ1-1 TRBV6-2/TRBV6-3
CASSLISSYEQYF TRBJ2-7 TRBV5-4
CASWGQGASGSYNEQFF TRBJ2-1 TRBV5-1
CASRIDRSRYEQYF TRBJ2-7 TRBV28
CASSANTGGGYGYTF TRBJ1-2 TRBV28
CAMAISGSETQYF TRBJ2-5 TRBV10-3
CASSSSGGNTEAFF TRBJ1-1 TRBV11-3
CASSEGLTPSYEQYF TRBJ2-7 TRBV9
CASSPRLAGEQFF TRBJ2-1 TRBV9
CASSPGGPEWEQYF TRBJ2-7 TRBV5-4
CASSHRTGPLGELFF TRBJ2-2 TRBV4-1
CSASGQGAGEKLFF TRBJ1-4 TRBV20-1
CASSPHATGTYNEQFF TRBJ2-1 TRBV27
CASGLVDGPPGYNEQFF TRBJ2-1 TRBV12-5
CASSDSASGFYNEQFF TRBJ2-1 TRBV11-1
CASSAGQALSSTDTQYF TRBJ2-3 TRBV5-1
CASSLNLYPGYEQYF TRBJ2-7 TRBV27
CASSLGTGVNTIYF TRBJ1-3 TRBV11-2
CASSHTSSGRTVAEQFF TRBJ2-1 TRBV6-6
CASSQFTSGSTDTQYF TRBJ2-3 TRBV3-1/TRBV3-2
CSAVPQGGTEAFF TRBJ1-1 TRBV29-1
CASSLGGVREKLFF TRBJ1-4 TRBV5-4
CASGFWVRHGQRQETQYF TRBJ2-5 TRBV28
CASSQTIDRDRGSEKLFF TRBJ1-4 TRBV4-1
CATSRFSLAPTYNEQFF TRBJ2-1 TRBV15
CAISLGQGSGNTIYF TRBJ1-3 TRBV10-3
CASSVGAGGYNEQFF TRBJ2-1 TRBV9
CASSRRDRNTEAFF TRBJ1-1 TRBV5-8
CASSPIDRQVRFIEQYF TRBJ2-7 TRBV11-2
CASSLSLGGQPLSYEQYF TRBJ2-7 TRBV5-1
CASSFLADSYEQYF TRBJ2-7 TRBV27
CASSQVRGGNNSPLHF TRBJ1-6 TRBV4-1
CASSFAGRDTQRRTQYF TRBJ2-5 TRBV28
CASSPAPQSRGSNEKLFF TRBJ1-4 TRBV18
CASSQDQGSPYEQYF TRBJ2-7 TRBV4-2
CSVGTSGRSVEFF TRBJ2-1 TRBV29-1
CASSYSGGVSSYNEQFF TRBJ2-1 TRBV6-2/TRBV6-3
CASSPPGGANYGYTF TRBJ1-2 TRBV7-9
CAWSVLRSSGSTDTQYF TRBJ2-3 TRBV30
CASSPRGGATDTQYF TRBJ2-3 TRBV18